This T cell receptor (beta chain) was captured in a study of blood T cells in healthy people across ages. Overall study results and limits: Long-lived and aged donors differed, with more naive CD4+ cells and higher diversity in the long-lived. Strong correlation was found linking TCR beta diversity to naive T cell percentage.

In germline, CDR1 is MGHRA, CDR2 YSYEKL. There are 15 residues in the CDR3. The V and J ends lost 0 bases and 4 bases respectively, with 13 bases between them. The sample holds a few counts of this clonotype. Antigen unknown. The authors drew 8.5 to 10 milliliters of peripheral blood from each donor. Primers used in a second PCR of roughly 7 to 11 cycles were a sample-barcoded 5' primer and a J-beta primer mix. Every single cDNA molecule received a tag from a template-switch adaptor with 12 random nucleotides. TCRdb analysed the 5' RACE reads with MiXCR anew, one entry per CDR3 protein. The repertoire consists of some 900,000 distinct CDR3 sequences, with 45% to 50% occurring once and the leading ten covering 13%.

The chain combines TRBV4-1 with TRBJ2-7, with D hard to call. The TCR comes from a man aged 30 to 45 in good health. The specimen sequenced was blood. In nucleotides, the CDR3 is TGCGCCAGCAGCCAAGAACGGGTTTTAGGATACGAGCAGTACTTC. It specifies CASSQERVLGYEQYF.